The 23 T cell receptor beta chains presented below share a single source sample, sequenced in a study of response to subunit inactivated influenza vaccine. TCRdb re-derived calls from the RT-PCR reads in MiXCR, one entry per CDR3 protein. The sample lists 550,000 to 800,000 distinct CDR3 sequences; approximately 14% were seen once. The input for sequencing was PBMCs from blood, taken around two weeks before vaccination. The receptors stem from a man aged 45-65 years who received an inactivated influenza vaccine.

The chain uses TRBV12-5 and TRBJ2-2; 7 bases fit TRBD2. Trimming at V came to 0 bases and at J to 4 bases, leaving 20 bases not matched to a gene. This CDR3 is built from 21 residues. The germline CDR1 and CDR2 sequences are LGHNT and FRNRAP. The CDR3 sequence is CASGLVLYGRAREEGTGELFF. As DNA, the CDR3 is TGTGCTAGTGGTTTGGTACTCTACGGCAGGGCACGGGAGGAAGGCACCGGGGAGCTGTTTTTT.

The V call is TRBV7-9, the J call TRBJ2-2; D might be TRBD1 or TRBD2, each matching 5 bases. Germline V gene sequence: CDR1 SEHNR, CDR2 FQNEAQ (reference sequence). This CDR3 is 17 amino acids long. Trimming removed 5 bases from V and 4 bases from J, with 20 bases in between. As DNA, the CDR3 is TGTGCCAGCAGCAAAACACGGGGCTACGGTTTCACCGGGGAGCTGTTTTTT. Translation: CASSKTRGYGFTGELFF.

This chain joins TRBV20-1 and TRBJ2-7, with 10 bases lining up with TRBD1. CDR3 length: 13 residues. Unmatched junction bases numbered 8, after V lost 6 bases and J lost 6 bases. CDR1 and CDR2 (germline): DFQATT, SNEGSKA (reference sequence). The CDR3 coding sequence is TGCAGTGCCCGACAGGGGGCCCGAGGCGAGCAGTACTTC. Protein: CSARQGARGEQYF.

Regarding this clonotype: Its ends do not fully match the called genes, so a read error is possible. The chain carries TRBV6-5 and TRBJ2-5; D may match TRBD1 or TRBD2 (5 bases each). The CDR3 has 16 amino acids. The V gene's germline CDR1 is MNHEY and CDR2 SVGAGI. The CDR3 loop reads CASSYSMGTGKDTQYF. CDR3 in DNA: TGTGCCAGCAGTTACTCGATGGGGACGGGGAAAGATACCCAGTACTTC.

The chain employs TRBV7-2 and TRBJ2-5, with D hard to call. This CDR3 is 13 amino acids long. From germline, CDR1 is SGHTA and CDR2 FQGNSA. The V end lost 5 bases, the J end lost 2 bases, and 9 bases lay between the germline ends. For the CDR3, the DNA is TGTGCCAGCAGCGCGGCACTTCAAGAGACCCAGTACTTC. Translated: CASSAALQETQYF.

This clonotype appeared a few times. The V and J genes are TRBV5-1 and TRBJ2-7, with 7 positions matching TRBD1. Unmatched junction bases numbered 10, after V lost 0 bases and J lost 7 bases. This CDR3 contains 15 residues. Germline values: CDR1 SGHRS, CDR2 YFSETQ. CDR3 sequence: CASSLGWDSSSEQYF. The CDR3, as DNA: TGCGCCAGCAGCTTGGGTTGGGACAGTTCCTCTGAGCAGTACTTC.

This clonotype appeared a few times. The rearrangement uses TRBV29-1 and TRBJ2-7; the match to TRBD1 covers 8 bases. Germline CDR1 reads SQVTM; CDR2 reads ANQGSEA. V trimming: 7 bases; J trimming: 3 bases; junction bases outside the gene matches: 5. The CDR3 extends over 12 amino acids. The CDR3 here is CSALTGGYEQYF. In DNA, the CDR3 is TGCAGCGCTCTCACAGGGGGCTACGAGCAGTACTTC.

The chain uses TRBV4-1 and TRBJ1-5, with 7 bases that match TRBD1. Germline values: CDR1 MGHRA, CDR2 YSYEKL. J was trimmed by 2 bases and V by 8 bases; bases with no gene match: 6. This CDR3 region has 14 residues. The CDR3 sequence: CASGNGQGNQPQHF. The CDR3 coding sequence is TGCGCCAGCGGAAATGGACAGGGCAATCAGCCCCAGCATTTT.

This clonotype was observed a handful of times. The chain carries TRBV3-1 and TRBJ1-6; 8 nucleotides agree with TRBD1. The CDR3 length is 14 residues. Germline CDR1 LGHDT, CDR2 YNNKEL (reference sequence). V gave up 4 bases and J gave up 8 bases; unmatched junction bases: 4. The CDR3 sequence is CASSPDRGYSPLHF. In nucleotides, the CDR3 is TGTGCCAGCAGCCCAGACAGGGGATATTCACCCCTCCACTTT.

This clonotype was seen only a few times. CDR3 in amino acids: CASSGRSNSNQPQHF. The DNA of the CDR3 is TGTGCCAGCAGCGGGCGGAGTAATAGCAATCAGCCCCAGCATTTT. J is TRBJ1-5 and V is TRBV7-2; no clear D gene. The germline V and J ends were trimmed by 5 bases and 0 bases, with 11 bases remaining between them. The CDR3 is made up of 15 amino acids. Germline values: CDR1 SGHTA, CDR2 FQGNSA.

The chain links TRBV5-4 to TRBJ1-2; D gene unclear. The ends were cut back, 0 bases at V and 3 bases at J, with 15 bases in the middle. Germline values: CDR1 SGHNT, CDR2 YYREEE (reference sequence). The CDR3 contains 16 residues. The CDR3 spells CASSLVATIGDYGYTF. The CDR3 DNA reads as TGTGCCAGCAGCTTGGTAGCTACCATCGGAGACTATGGCTACACCTTC. Supplemented by reference TRBV5-4 and TRBJ1-2, the full variable domain reads ETGVTQSPTHLIKTRGQQVTLRCSSQSGHNTVSWYQQALGQGPQFIFQYYREEENGRGNFPPRFSGLQFPNYSSELNVNALELDDSALYLCASSLVATIGDYGYTFGSGTRLTVV.

This chain links TRBV2 with TRBJ1-6; D remains ambiguous. From germline, CDR1 is SNHLY and CDR2 FYNNEI. V was pared by 7 bases and J by 10 bases, with 11 bases between. The CDR3 is 12 amino acids. Here the CDR3 DNA reads TGTGCCAGCAAGGACCGTTCCTCACCCCTCCACTTT. This translates into CASKDRSSPLHF.

This clonotype was recorded a few times. The J gene is TRBJ2-7, the V gene TRBV28; perhaps TRBD2 as D (7 bases). V was shortened by 9 bases and J by 4 bases, with 16 bases between the two germline ends. Germline-derived CDR1 and CDR2 are MDHEN and SYDVKM. The CDR3 loop spans 13 amino acids. Here the CDR3 reads CASRGALGYEQYF. CDR3 nucleotide sequence: TGTGCCAGTCGGGGGGCGCTAGGTTACGAGCAGTACTTC.

This chain connects TRBV4-1 to TRBJ2-5; the D is unclear. V was shortened by 1 base and J by 3 bases, with 15 bases between the two germline ends. Germline V lookup: CDR1 MGHRA, CDR2 YSYEKL. This CDR3 has 16 residues. CDR3: CASSQAPARKEETQYF. As DNA, the CDR3 is TGCGCCAGCAGCCAAGCCCCAGCGCGAAAAGAAGAGACCCAGTACTTC.

The table lists this clonotype with a few counts. The chain's CDR3 is CASSSQKGQGTIGELFF. The CDR3 DNA reads as TGTGCCAGCAGTTCCCAAAAGGGACAGGGGACGATCGGGGAGCTGTTTTTT. V gene TRBV12-3 or TRBV12-4 combines with J gene TRBJ2-2; 10 bases agree with TRBD1. V dropped 4 bases and J dropped 7; count of bases not matched to a gene: 12. This CDR3 has 17 residues.

This clonotype has a handful of counts. This chain uses TRBV5-1 with TRBJ2-2, with 12 bases matching TRBD2. The CDR3 sequence is 16 residues long. CDR1 and CDR2 (germline): SGHRS, YFSETQ. Trimming removed 5 bases from V and 4 bases from J; junction bases left unmatched: 6. The DNA for the CDR3 is TGCGCCAGCAGATCCGGGACTAGCGGGTTCACCGGGGAGCTGTTTTTT. Its translation: CASRSGTSGFTGELFF.

The rearrangement links TRBV18 to TRBJ2-3; TRBD1 matches at 10 bases. The V gene end was trimmed by 6 bases and the J gene end by 2 bases; junction bases not matched to a gene: 8. The V gene's germline CDR1 is KGHSH and CDR2 LQKENI. The CDR3 is 16 residues long. CDR3 loop: CASSPMTGGHTDTQYF. The CDR3 DNA sequence: TGTGCCAGCTCTCCCATGACAGGGGGCCACACAGATACGCAGTATTTT.

The chain couples TRBV28 to TRBJ2-3; TRBD2 aligns across 7 bases. Trimming took 1 base from V and 1 from J; bases not matched to a gene: 14. The CDR3 has 19 residues. Germline CDR1 is MDHEN and CDR2 is SYDVKM. In DNA form, the CDR3 reads TGTGCCAGCAGTTTATTTCCCAGGGCTAGCGGATTCCGCACAGATACGCAGTATTTT. Its translation: CASSLFPRASGFRTDTQYF.

The chain combines TRBV12-3 or TRBV12-4 with TRBJ2-7, with TRBD1 matching 8 bases. The trim removed 4 bases at V and 6 bases at J, leaving 5 bases unmatched. This CDR3 region has 13 residues. This chain's CDR3 is CASSWTGQSEQYF. CDR3 DNA: TGTGCCAGCAGTTGGACAGGGCAGAGCGAGCAGTACTTC.

This rearrangement joins TRBV5-1 to TRBJ2-1; D not certain. The V gene's germline CDR1 is SGHRS and CDR2 YFSETQ. The germline V and J ends were trimmed by 0 bases and 7 bases, with 14 bases remaining between them. CDR3 length: 15 residues. The CDR3 here is CASSLEASWLNEQFF. CDR3 nucleotide sequence: TGCGCCAGCAGCTTGGAGGCTAGTTGGTTAAATGAGCAGTTCTTC.

This clonotype was seen just once. This chain connects TRBV29-1 to TRBJ2-7, with 9 bases fitting TRBD1. Germline values: CDR1 SQVTM, CDR2 ANQGSEA. The CDR3 covers 12 residues. With V trimmed by 7 bases and J by 9 bases, 10 bases remained unmatched. The CDR3 nucleotides read TGCAGCGCTCGGGACAGGGCTTTCGTGCAGTACTTC. This sequence encodes CSARDRAFVQYF.

This rearrangement joins TRBV29-1 to TRBJ2-3; 9 bases are shared with TRBD1. The germline V gene encodes CDR1 SQVTM and CDR2 ANQGSEA. Trimming removed 7 bases from V and 3 bases from J; junction bases left unmatched: 8. This CDR3 contains 14 residues. CDR3 protein: CSAADRGETDTQYF. The CDR3 DNA follows: TGCAGCGCTGCGGACAGGGGTGAGACAGATACGCAGTATTTT.

This clonotype was seen repeatedly, ten times or more. V gene TRBV14 combines with J gene TRBJ1-1, with D possibly being TRBD1 (6 bases). This CDR3 is built from 15 residues. CDR1 SGHDN and CDR2 FVKESK come from the germline V gene. V was shortened by 3 bases and J by 1 base, with 12 bases between the two germline ends. CDR3 residues: CASSQTGKGNTEAFF. CDR3 DNA sequence: TGTGCCAGCAGCCAGACAGGAAAAGGGAACACTGAAGCTTTCTTT.